A selection of T cell receptor beta chains follows, all from one sample in a study of blood T cell repertoires in COVID-19. TCRdb keeps only in-frame clones here, not all; method: immunoSEQ multiplex PCR. The table shows about 160,000 clones, with roughly 81% occurring only once. Sequenced: peripheral blood. The receptors originated from a woman aged 50 to 60 with COVID-19, enrolled during active disease. The CDR3 runs from the conserved cysteine through the conserved F or W. The D gene is left open where the match is weak. The size field is filled for only some rows; it gives once, few, many or a size class.

>once|14|-|TRBV11-2|TRBJ2-1
TGTGCCAGCAGCTTAGATCGAGGCCACAATGAGCAGTTCTTC
CASSLDRGHNEQFF
>-|17|TRBD1|TRBV28|TRBJ1-5
TGTGCCAGCAGTGGACAGGGGGCTAATTCGTGGAATCAGCCCCAGCATTTT
CASSGQGANSWNQPQHF
>-|14|TRBD2|TRBV4-3|TRBJ2-5
TGCGCCAGCAGCCAAGAATTGCGGGAGGGGACCCAGTACTTC
CASSQELREGTQYF
>-|16|TRBD1|TRBV5-1|TRBJ1-1
TGCGCCAGCAGCTTGAGAGGCTTGGGACAGGGGGCCTTGGCTTTCTTT
CASSLRGLGQGALAFF
>-|16|-|TRBV5-1|TRBJ2-1
TGCGCCAGCAGCCCGCCGACAGACAGCTCCTACAATGAGCAGTTCTTC
CASSPPTDSSYNEQFF
>once|10|-|TRBV12-3/TRBV12-4|TRBJ1-2
TGTGCCAGCAGTTCTTATGGCTACACCTTC
CASSSYGYTF
>once|17|TRBD2|TRBV28|TRBJ2-7
TGTGCCAGCAGTTTCTCGTTAGCGGGGGTCTCGTCCTACGAGCAGTACTTC
CASSFSLAGVSSYEQYF
>-|13|-|TRBV30|TRBJ2-2
TGTGCCAGGGGGAGGACAGAGGGCGGGGAGCTGTTTTTT
CARGRTEGGELFF
>-|17|TRBD2|TRBV28|TRBJ2-6
TGTGCCAGCAGTTTAGAGCGGGGGGTCTCTGGGGCCAACGTCCTGACTTTC
CASSLERGVSGANVLTF
>-|16|TRBD1|TRBV6-5|TRBJ1-3
TGTGCCAGCGGTTCGAGACAGGGGGCGTCTGGAAACACCATATATTTT
CASGSRQGASGNTIYF
>-|14|-|TRBV5-1|TRBJ1-3
TGCGCCAGCAGCTTGACGGTATCAGGAAACACCATATATTTT
CASSLTVSGNTIYF
>-|18|-|TRBV4-2|TRBJ1-3
TGTGCCAGCAGCCAAGATGCGTCCACAGTCCCCGTGGGAAACACCATATATTTT
CASSQDASTVPVGNTIYF
>-|13|-|TRBV30|TRBJ2-7
TGTGCCTGGAGTTCCGGGATCAGCTACGAGCAGTACTTC
CAWSSGISYEQYF
>-|12|-|TRBV2|TRBJ2-5
TGTGCCAGCAGTTTCGTAGAAGAGACCCAGTACTTC
CASSFVEETQYF
>-|14|-|TRBV5-1|TRBJ2-2
TGCGCCAGCAGCTCCCGGGGGACCACCGGGGAGCTGTTTTTT
CASSSRGTTGELFF
>-|17|-|TRBV3-1/TRBV3-2|TRBJ1-5
TGTGCCAGCAGCCCTTCTTTCCCCGTCGGTAGCAATCAGCCCCAGCATTTT
CASSPSFPVGSNQPQHF
>-|11|-|TRBV19|TRBJ2-5
TGTGCCAGTAGTACTCAAGAGACCCAGTACTTC
CASSTQETQYF
>-|18|-|TRBV7-8|TRBJ2-4
TGTGCCAGCAGCTTAGAGGCTTCCCCGCGGACAAACAGAAACATTCAGTACTTC
CASSLEASPRTNRNIQYF
>-|13|-|TRBV12-3/TRBV12-4|TRBJ2-2
TGTGCCAGTAAGGCGGGGTGGACCGGGGAGCTGTTTTTT
CASKAGWTGELFF
>once|15|-|TRBV7-9|TRBJ2-5
TGTGCCAGCAGCCAAGCGAAGGGAGACCAAGAGACCCAGTACTTC
CASSQAKGDQETQYF
>-|15|TRBD2|TRBV2|TRBJ2-5
TGTGCCAGCAGTGAACCCGGGGGGGCCCGGGAGACCCAGTACTTC
CASSEPGGARETQYF
>-|16|TRBD1|TRBV7-2|TRBJ1-1
TGTGCCAGCAGCTTAGCCGCCGGGACAGGGGTTGCTGAAGCTTTCTTT
CASSLAAGTGVAEAFF
>-|14|-|TRBV2|TRBJ1-1
TGTGCCAGCAGTGAATCCTCGGTAGGGGATGAAGCTTTCTTT
CASSESSVGDEAFF
>-|14|-|TRBV6-6|TRBJ2-2
TGTGCCAGCAGTGGAAGAGACAGAACCGGGGAGCTGTTTTTT
CASSGRDRTGELFF
>-|15|-|TRBV5-1|TRBJ1-5
TGCGCCAGCAGCTTGCGGGGGGCTAGCAATCAGCCCCAGCATTTT
CASSLRGASNQPQHF
>-|12|TRBD1|TRBV27|TRBJ2-1
TGTGTTACCTGGACAGGGTTCCATGAGCAGTTCTTC
CVTWTGFHEQFF
>-|17|TRBD1|TRBV30|TRBJ1-6
TGTGCCTGGAGTGCGAGCCTGACAGGGCCCTATAATTCACCCCTCCACTTT
CAWSASLTGPYNSPLHF
>-|15|TRBD1|TRBV18|TRBJ1-5
TGTGCCAGCTCACCACGGGGACAGGGGGACCAGCCCCAGCATTTT
CASSPRGQGDQPQHF
>-|14|TRBD1|TRBV5-1|TRBJ2-7
TGCGCCAGCAGCGGGGGGACAGGGGATAACGAGCAGTACTTC
CASSGGTGDNEQYF
>-|15|-|TRBV6-5|TRBJ2-3
TGTGCCAGCAATCTCCGGGGGGCGGGCACAGATACGCAGTATTTT
CASNLRGAGTDTQYF
>-|14|-|TRBV13|TRBJ2-7
TGTGCCAGCAGCTTAGTGCCAGGATCCTACGAGCAGTACTTC
CASSLVPGSYEQYF
>-|14|TRBD1|TRBV6-5|TRBJ1-1
TGTGCCAGCAAGACAGGGGGAACGAACACTGAAGCTTTCTTT
CASKTGGTNTEAFF
>-|16|TRBD2|TRBV6-6|TRBJ2-1
TGTGCCAGCAGTCGACTAGCGGGGGGGCGCTACAATGAGCAGTTCTTC
CASSRLAGGRYNEQFF
>-|14|TRBD1|TRBV6-1|TRBJ1-1
TGTGCCAGCAGTGAAACAGGGGGCGGGACTGAAGCTTTCTTT
CASSETGGGTEAFF
>-|14|-|TRBV5-1|TRBJ1-4
TGCGCCAGCACTATGGGAGGAACTAATGAAAAACTGTTTTTT
CASTMGGTNEKLFF
>-|16|-|TRBV19|TRBJ2-1
TGTGCCAGTAGTATTTTTTCGGGGGAGACATACAATGAGCAGTTCTTC
CASSIFSGETYNEQFF
>-|12|-|TRBV18|TRBJ2-3
TGTGCCAGCTCACAAGCTACTAAGGCGCAGTATTTT
CASSQATKAQYF
>once|13|-|TRBV7-9|TRBJ2-7
TGTGCCAGCAGCTTCGACAGCTCCTACGAGCAGTACTTC
CASSFDSSYEQYF
>-|15|TRBD1|TRBV28|TRBJ2-7
TGTGCCAGCACCACCGCCGGGACAGGAGATTACGAGCAGTACTTC
CASTTAGTGDYEQYF
>-|13|-|TRBV12-5|TRBJ2-3
TGTGCTAGTGGTTTGTTGCGTACAGATACGCAGTATTTT
CASGLLRTDTQYF
>-|16|-|TRBV4-1|TRBJ2-7
TGCGCCAGCAGCCAAGAGGGCGCAGGGTGGACCTACGAGCAGTACTTC
CASSQEGAGWTYEQYF
>-|15|TRBD1|TRBV7-9|TRBJ2-5
TGTGCCAGCAGCGCCGGGACAGGGGGCGAGGAGACCCAGTACTTC
CASSAGTGGEETQYF
>-|13|-|TRBV7-9|TRBJ1-1
TGTGCCAGCAGCTTAGAGCAGAACACTGAAGCTTTCTTT
CASSLEQNTEAFF